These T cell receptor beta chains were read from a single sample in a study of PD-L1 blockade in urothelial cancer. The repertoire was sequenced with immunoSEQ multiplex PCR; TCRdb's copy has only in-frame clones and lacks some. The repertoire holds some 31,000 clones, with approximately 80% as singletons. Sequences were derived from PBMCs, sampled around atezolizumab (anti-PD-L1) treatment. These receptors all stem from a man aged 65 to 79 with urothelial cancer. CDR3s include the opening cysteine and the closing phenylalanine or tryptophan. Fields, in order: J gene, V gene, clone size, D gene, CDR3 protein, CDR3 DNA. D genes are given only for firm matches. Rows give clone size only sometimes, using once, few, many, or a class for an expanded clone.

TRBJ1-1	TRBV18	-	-	CASSPRANTEAFF	TGTGCCAGCTCACCGCGCGCGAACACTGAAGCTTTCTTT
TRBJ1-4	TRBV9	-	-	CASSVGRTNEKLFF	TGTGCCAGCAGCGTAGGGAGAACTAATGAAAAACTGTTTTTT
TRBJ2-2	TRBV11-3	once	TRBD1	CASSFKGAGDGELFF	TGTGCCAGCAGCTTCAAGGGGGCTGGGGACGGGGAGCTGTTTTTT
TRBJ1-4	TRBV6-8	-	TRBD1	CASSQGATNEKLFF	TGTGCCAGCAGCCAGGGGGCAACTAATGAAAAACTGTTTTTT
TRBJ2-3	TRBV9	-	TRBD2	CASSVDRGLAGGPADTQYF	TGTGCCAGCAGCGTCGACAGGGGGCTAGCGGGAGGGCCCGCAGATACGCAGTATTTT
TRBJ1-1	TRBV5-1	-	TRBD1	CASSLLTGARRMNTEAFF	TGCGCCAGCAGCCTGCTCACAGGGGCCCGGAGAATGAACACTGAAGCTTTCTTT
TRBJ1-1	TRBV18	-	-	CASSPLPMGGTEAFF	TGTGCCAGCTCACCGTTACCAATGGGGGGCACTGAAGCTTTCTTT
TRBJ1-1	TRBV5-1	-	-	CASSYRNRNTEAFF	TGCGCCAGCAGCTACAGGAACAGGAACACTGAAGCTTTCTTT
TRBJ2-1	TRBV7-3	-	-	CASSLGGAANEQFF	TGTGCCAGCAGCTTAGGGGGGGCCGCCAATGAGCAGTTCTTC
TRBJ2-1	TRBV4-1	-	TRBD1	CASSRNLRDSEWNEQFF	TGCGCCAGCAGCCGGAACCTCCGGGACAGCGAATGGAATGAGCAGTTCTTC
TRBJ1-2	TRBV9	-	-	CASSVGLNYGYTF	TGTGCCAGCAGCGTCGGACTGAACTATGGCTACACCTTC
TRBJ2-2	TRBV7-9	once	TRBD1	CASGVPGGTGGELFF	TGTGCCAGCGGAGTCCCAGGGGGCACGGGCGGGGAGCTGTTTTTT
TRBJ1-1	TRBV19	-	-	CASTLRGGARAFF	TGTGCCAGTACCCTAAGGGGGGGAGCGAGAGCTTTCTTT
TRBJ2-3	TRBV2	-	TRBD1	CASSEANRGTDTQYF	TGTGCCAGCAGTGAAGCGAACAGGGGGACAGATACGCAGTATTTT
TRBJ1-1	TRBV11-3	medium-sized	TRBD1	CASSLQGANEAFF	TGTGCCAGCAGTTTACAGGGGGCCAATGAAGCTTTCTTT
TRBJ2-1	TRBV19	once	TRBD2	CASSPPEAGGRRNEQFF	TGTGCCAGTAGTCCTCCGGAAGCGGGGGGGCGACGCAATGAGCAGTTCTTC
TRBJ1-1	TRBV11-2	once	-	CASSLKLNTEAFF	TGTGCCAGCAGCTTAAAGCTAAACACTGAAGCTTTCTTT
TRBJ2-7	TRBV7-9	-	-	CASSLAEAVQYF	TGTGCCAGCAGCTTAGCGGAGGCGGTGCAGTACTTC